This T cell receptor (beta chain) was identified in a study of blood T cell repertoires in COVID-19. The overall study: PBMCs, B-cell-depleted T cells, or T cells were the source of the cDNA or gDNA that made up the material.

The V gene's germline CDR1 is GTSNPN and CDR2 SVGIG (reference sequence). V shed 2 bases and J shed 1 base, with 5 bases lying between them. CDR3 length: 13 residues. Some clones are missing from TCRdb's copy, which holds only in-frame ones; the method was immunoSEQ multiplex PCR. The top ten hold approximately 3% of the sample, which has about 46,000 clones, about 88% seen once. Input material: PBMCs or T cells enriched from blood (not recorded which). V usage is TRBV30 and J usage is TRBJ2-2, with D tentatively TRBD1 (5 bases). This receptor was obtained from a woman between 50 and 59 years old who had recovered from COVID-19. Here the CDR3 DNA reads TGTGCCTGGAGTACAGGGAACACCGGGGAGCTGTTTTTT. Amino acids: CAWSTGNTGELFF. Complete variable domain (other parts from reference TRBV30 and TRBJ2-2): SQTIHQWPATLVQPVGSPLSLECTVEGTSNPNLYWYRQAAGRGLQLLFYSVGIGQISSEVPQNLSASRPQDRQFILSSKKLLLSDSGFYLCAWSTGNTGELFFGEGSRLTVL.